These T cell receptor beta chains were read from a single sample in a study of T-cell memory formation after mild COVID-19. TCRdb reprocessed the 5' RACE reads via MiXCR and lists one record per CDR3 protein. Among fewer than 350,000 distinct CDR3 sequences, about 15% were seen once, and the ten largest hold 20% to 25%. Sample: PBMCs or a T cell subset sorted from them (not recorded which). The receptor source for this set is a man aged 18 to 35 who had mild COVID-19 (a few samples of this study predate the infection). Cell type and time point are not known. Each CDR3 is given with its conserved first and last residue. A D gene is named only where the DNA matches it firmly. For some rows the clone size is stated as once, few or many, or as a class when expanded; others skip it.

d_gene	abundance	v_gene	j_gene	CDR3nt	CDR3aa
NA	NA	TRBV9	TRBJ2-1	TGTGCCAGCAGCGTAGAGGGGGGGGACACCGAGCAGTTCTTC	CASSVEGGDTEQFF
NA	few	TRBV7-2	TRBJ2-1	TGTGCCAGCAGCTGGGCCCTCTACAATGAGCAGTTCTTC	CASSWALYNEQFF
NA	few	TRBV28	TRBJ1-5	TGTGCCAGCAGTTTACCCACGATTAACAATCAGCCCCAGCATTTT	CASSLPTINNQPQHF
NA	NA	TRBV28	TRBJ1-4	TGTGCCAGCAGCCCGGGGGGGGCGCCTAGTAATGAAAAACTGTTTTTT	CASSPGGAPSNEKLFF
NA	NA	TRBV20-1	TRBJ1-1	TGCAGTGTCGCTTCGCAGTATGAAGCTTTCTTT	CSVASQYEAFF
TRBD1	NA	TRBV24-1	TRBJ1-2	TGTGCCACCAGTGATCGAGTGTCCGGGACAGGGGGCATTGGCTACACCTTC	CATSDRVSGTGGIGYTF
TRBD1	few	TRBV20-1	TRBJ1-1	TGCAGTGCTAGAGATCCCAGGGGGGGAAACACTGAAGCTTTCTTT	CSARDPRGGNTEAFF
TRBD2	few	TRBV6-2/TRBV6-3	TRBJ2-4	TGTGCCAGCAGTTACCGGGCTAGCGGGGCCAAAAACATTCAGTACTTC	CASSYRASGAKNIQYF
NA	many	TRBV6-4	TRBJ2-2	TGTGCCAGCAGTCTCGGACATCTTAACACCGGGGAGCTGTTTTTT	CASSLGHLNTGELFF
NA	NA	TRBV19	TRBJ2-3	TGTGCCAGCCGTAGTATTCGGGACGGGGCAGATACGCAGTATTTT	CASRSIRDGADTQYF
NA	few	TRBV20-1	TRBJ2-2	TGCAGTGCTAGAGAGGGGTCCAGGGGGGAGCTGTTTTTT	CSAREGSRGELFF
TRBD1	NA	TRBV28	TRBJ2-5	TGTGCCAGCAGGGGGACAGCTACATACCAAGAGACCCAGTACTTC	CASRGTATYQETQYF
NA	NA	TRBV15	TRBJ2-2	TGTGCCACCAGCTCCCCCCTCTTAGGGGGGCTATGGACCGGGGAGCTGTTTTTT	CATSSPLLGGLWTGELFF
NA	few	TRBV12-3/TRBV12-4	TRBJ1-2	TGTGCCAGCACCCAGGAGGGCGGCTACACCTTC	CASTQEGGYTF
TRBD1	few	TRBV19	TRBJ2-1	TGTGCCAGTAATCGCCGGGCAGGGGGTAGCTCCTACAATGAGCAGTTCTTC	CASNRRAGGSSYNEQFF
NA	few	TRBV5-1	TRBJ2-7	TGCGCCAGCAGCGCCGGACAGTTCTCCTACGAGCAGTACTTC	CASSAGQFSYEQYF
NA	NA	TRBV9	TRBJ2-1	TGTGCCAGCCAAAAGTCAGGGAACTTATACACTGAGCAGTTCTTC	CASQKSGNLYTEQFF
NA	NA	TRBV19	TRBJ1-1	TGTGCCAGTAGTATGTTGGGCACTGAAGCTTTCTTT	CASSMLGTEAFF